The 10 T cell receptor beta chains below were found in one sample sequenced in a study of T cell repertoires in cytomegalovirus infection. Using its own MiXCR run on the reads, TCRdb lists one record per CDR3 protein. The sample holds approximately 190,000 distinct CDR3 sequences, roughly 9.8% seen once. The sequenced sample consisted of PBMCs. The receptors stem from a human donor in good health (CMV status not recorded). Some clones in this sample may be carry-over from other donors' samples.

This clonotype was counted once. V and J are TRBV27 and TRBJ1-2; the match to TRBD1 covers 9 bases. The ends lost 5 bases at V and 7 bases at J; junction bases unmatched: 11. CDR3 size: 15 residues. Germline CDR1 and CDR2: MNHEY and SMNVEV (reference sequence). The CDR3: CASSAPGQGVFGYTF. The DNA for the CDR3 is TGTGCCAGCAGTGCACCGGGACAGGGAGTTTTTGGCTACACCTTC.

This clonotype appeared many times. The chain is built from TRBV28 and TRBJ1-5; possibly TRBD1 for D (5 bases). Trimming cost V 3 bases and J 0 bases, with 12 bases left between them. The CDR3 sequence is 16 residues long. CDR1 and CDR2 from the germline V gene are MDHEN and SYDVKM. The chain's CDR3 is CASSLYGTDSNQPQHF. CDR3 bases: TGTGCCAGCAGTTTGTACGGGACGGATAGCAATCAGCCCCAGCATTTT.

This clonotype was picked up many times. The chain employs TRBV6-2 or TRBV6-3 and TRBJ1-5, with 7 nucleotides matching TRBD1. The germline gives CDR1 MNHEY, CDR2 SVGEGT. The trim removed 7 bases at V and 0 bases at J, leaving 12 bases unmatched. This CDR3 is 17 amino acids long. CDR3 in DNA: TGTGCCAGCACTCAAGGGACAGCGCCCTATAGCAATCAGCCCCAGCATTTT. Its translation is CASTQGTAPYSNQPQHF.

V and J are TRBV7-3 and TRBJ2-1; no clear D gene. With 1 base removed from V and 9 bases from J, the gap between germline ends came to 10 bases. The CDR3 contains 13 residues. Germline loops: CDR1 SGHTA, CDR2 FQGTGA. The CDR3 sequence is CASSLIGGTEQFF. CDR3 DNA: TGTGCCAGCAGCTTAATTGGCGGCACTGAGCAGTTCTTC.

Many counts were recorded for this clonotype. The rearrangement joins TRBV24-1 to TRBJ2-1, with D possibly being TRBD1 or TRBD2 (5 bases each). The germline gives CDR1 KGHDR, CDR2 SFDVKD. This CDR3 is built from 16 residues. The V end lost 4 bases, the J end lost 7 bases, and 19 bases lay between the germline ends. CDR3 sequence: CATSDPGTDLTNEQFF. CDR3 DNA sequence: TGTGCCACCAGTGACCCCGGGACGGACTTGACTAATGAGCAGTTCTTC.

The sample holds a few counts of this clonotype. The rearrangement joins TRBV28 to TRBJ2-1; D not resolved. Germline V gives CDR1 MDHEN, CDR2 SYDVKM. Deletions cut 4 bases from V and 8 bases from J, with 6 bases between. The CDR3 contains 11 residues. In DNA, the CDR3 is TGTGCCAGCAGTTATCGGTATGAGCAGTTCTTC. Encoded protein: CASSYRYEQFF.

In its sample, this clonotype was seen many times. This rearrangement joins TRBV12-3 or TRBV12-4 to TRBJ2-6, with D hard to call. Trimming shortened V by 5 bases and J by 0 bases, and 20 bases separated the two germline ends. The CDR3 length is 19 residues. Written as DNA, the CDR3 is TGTGCCAGCAGTCCCACCCGTGACGGAGCTTACTCTGGGGCCAACGTCCTGACTTTC. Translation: CASSPTRDGAYSGANVLTF.

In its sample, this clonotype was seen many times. CDR3 sequence: CAISEGQGGAYGYTF. CDR3 nucleotides: TGTGCCATCAGTGAGGGGCAGGGGGGTGCCTATGGCTACACCTTC. The chain couples TRBV10-3 to TRBJ1-2; TRBD1 agrees at 7 bases. This CDR3 has 15 residues. Trimming removed 2 bases from V and 4 bases from J; junction bases left unmatched: 7. Looked up from germline, CDR1 is ENHRY and CDR2 is SYGVKD.

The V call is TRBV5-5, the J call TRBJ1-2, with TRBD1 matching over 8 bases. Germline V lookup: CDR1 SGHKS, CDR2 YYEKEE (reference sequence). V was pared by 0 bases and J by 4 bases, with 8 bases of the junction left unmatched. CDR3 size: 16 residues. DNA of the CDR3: TGTGCCAGCAGCTTGGGTCGCGACAGGGGTGGCTATGGCTACACCTTC. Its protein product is CASSLGRDRGGYGYTF.

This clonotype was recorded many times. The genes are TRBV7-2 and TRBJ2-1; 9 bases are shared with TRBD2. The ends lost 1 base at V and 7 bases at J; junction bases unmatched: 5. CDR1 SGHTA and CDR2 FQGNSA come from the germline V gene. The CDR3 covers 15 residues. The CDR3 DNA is TGTGCCAGCAGCTTAGTTAGCGGGAGTCAGAATGAGCAGTTCTTC. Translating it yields CASSLVSGSQNEQFF. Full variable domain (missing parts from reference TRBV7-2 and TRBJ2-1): GAGVSQSPSNKVTEKGKDVELRCDPISGHTALYWYRQSLGQGLEFLIYFQGNSAPDKSGLPSDRFSAERTGGSVSTLTIQRTQQEDSAVYLCASSLVSGSQNEQFFGPGTRLTVL.